Following are 7 T cell receptor beta chains from one sample sequenced in a study of blood T cell repertoires in COVID-19 (TCRdb year 2020). The library was obtained by the immunoSEQ multiplex PCR assay. Sourced from immuneACCESS, this table was stored by TCRdb with only in-frame sequences that have V and J called. A share of the clones is absent; for the studies checked, an unresolved V gene accounts for under half, and the remainder has no known explanation. This sample gives fewer than 150,000 clones in total; approximately 80% of them show up just once. 1.5% to 2% of the sample is taken by the ten largest. Sequenced material: PBMCs or T cells enriched from blood (not recorded which). The receptors originated from a woman between 18 and 29 years old who had been exposed to COVID-19.

The rearrangement links TRBV5-1 to TRBJ2-1; 7 bases align to TRBD2. The CDR3 loop spans 15 amino acids. Germline CDR1 reads SGHRS; CDR2 reads YFSETQ. The V segment lost 6 bases and the J segment 4 bases; nucleotides outside the gene matches: 10. The CDR3 is CASIKGPGLYNEQFF. CDR3 nucleotides: TGCGCCAGCATCAAAGGGCCGGGACTATACAATGAGCAGTTCTTC.

This chain uses TRBV18 with TRBJ1-6, with D hard to call. Trimming removed 0 bases at V and 7 bases at J, with 7 bases between. CDR1 and CDR2 (germline): KGHSH, LQKENI. The CDR3 is made up of 14 amino acids. The DNA for the CDR3 is TGTGCCAGCTCACCACCGTTGAGGAATTCACCCCTCCACTTT. This translates into CASSPPLRNSPLHF. The complete variable domain, with remaining parts taken from reference TRBV18 and TRBJ1-6, reads NAGVMQNPRHLVRRRGQEARLRCSPMKGHSHVYWYRQLPEEGLKFMVYLQKENIIDESGMPKERFSAEFPKEGPSILRIQQVVRGDSAAYFCASSPPLRNSPLHFGNGTRLTVT.

The gene calls are TRBV4-2 and TRBJ2-3, with D hard to call. With 0 bases removed from V and 0 bases from J, the gap between germline ends came to 7 bases. The CDR3 contains 15 residues. Germline CDR1 LGHNA, CDR2 YNFKEQ. CDR3: CASSQEYLSTDTQYF. The CDR3 DNA is TGTGCCAGCAGCCAAGAGTATCTGAGCACAGATACGCAGTATTTT.

The V gene is TRBV19, the J gene TRBJ1-2, with D unclear. Deletions cut 6 bases from V and 4 bases from J, with 9 bases between. This CDR3 has 12 residues. CDR1 is LNHDA, CDR2 SQIVND, per germline (reference sequence). DNA of the CDR3: TGTGCCAGTAGGTACACAGTCTATGGCTACACCTTC. Protein sequence: CASRYTVYGYTF.

The J gene is TRBJ1-4, the V gene TRBV19; TRBD1 agrees at 10 bases. The germline V gene has CDR1 LNHDA and CDR2 SQIVND (reference sequence). The V gene end was trimmed by 7 bases and the J gene end by 5 bases; junction bases not matched to a gene: 4. CDR3 length equals 14 residues. The CDR3 nucleotides are TGTGCCAGTACCCGGGGACAGGGGAATGAAAAACTGTTTTTT. Its protein product is CASTRGQGNEKLFF.

The chain recombines TRBV7-2 with TRBJ2-3, with 9 bases that match TRBD1. The V gene end was trimmed by 4 bases and the J gene end by 10 bases; junction bases not matched to a gene: 12. The length of the CDR3 is 15 residues. The germline V gene encodes CDR1 SGHTA and CDR2 FQGNSA. CDR3 protein: CASSSPGQGSFAQYF. In DNA, the CDR3 is TGTGCCAGCAGCTCACCGGGACAGGGTAGTTTCGCGCAGTATTTT.

This clone showed up just a few times. J is TRBJ1-2 and V is TRBV20-1; D may be TRBD1 (5 bases). The V gene's germline CDR1 is DFQATT and CDR2 SNEGSKA (reference sequence). The length of the CDR3 is 12 residues. V was clipped by 3 bases and J by 6 bases, with 11 bases between them. The CDR3 spells CSASQGVDGYTF. The CDR3 nucleotides read TGCAGTGCTAGTCAGGGTGTGGATGGCTACACCTTC.